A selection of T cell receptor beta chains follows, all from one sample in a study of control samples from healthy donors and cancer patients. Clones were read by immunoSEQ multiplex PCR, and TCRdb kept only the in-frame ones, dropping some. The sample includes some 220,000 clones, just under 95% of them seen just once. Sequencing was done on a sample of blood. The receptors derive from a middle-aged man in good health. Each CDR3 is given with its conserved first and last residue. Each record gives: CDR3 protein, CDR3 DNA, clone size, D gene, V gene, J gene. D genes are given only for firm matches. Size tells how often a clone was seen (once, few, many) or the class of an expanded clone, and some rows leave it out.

CDR3 protein: CASSFRQGASTNYGYTF
CDR3 DNA: TGTGCCAGCAGCTTCCGACAGGGGGCCTCCACTAACTATGGCTACACCTTC
clone size: -
D gene: TRBD1
V gene: TRBV7-9
J gene: TRBJ1-2

CDR3 protein: CASSQDSLGRQPQHF
CDR3 DNA: TGCGCCAGCAGCCAAGATTCCCTGGGGCGTCAGCCCCAGCATTTT
clone size: -
D gene: -
V gene: TRBV4-1
J gene: TRBJ1-5

CDR3 protein: CASSGGVATEAFF
CDR3 DNA: TGTGCCAGCAGTGGGGGGGTGGCCACTGAAGCTTTCTTT
clone size: -
D gene: -
V gene: TRBV2
J gene: TRBJ1-1

CDR3 protein: CASSPQGQGSYEQYF
CDR3 DNA: TGTGCCAGCAGCCCACAAGGACAAGGTTCCTACGAGCAGTACTTC
clone size: -
D gene: -
V gene: TRBV9
J gene: TRBJ2-7

CDR3 protein: CASSAALHTGELFF
CDR3 DNA: TGTGCCAGCAGCGCTGCCCTACACACCGGGGAGCTGTTTTTT
clone size: -
D gene: -
V gene: TRBV9
J gene: TRBJ2-2

CDR3 protein: CASSFTGWSEAFF
CDR3 DNA: TGTGCCAGCAGTTTTACAGGGTGGTCTGAAGCTTTCTTT
clone size: -
D gene: -
V gene: TRBV6-5
J gene: TRBJ1-1

CDR3 protein: CASSPGTTLPSTGELFF
CDR3 DNA: TGCGCCAGCAGCCCGGGGACTACCCTCCCCAGCACCGGGGAGCTGTTTTTT
clone size: -
D gene: TRBD2
V gene: TRBV5-1
J gene: TRBJ2-2

CDR3 protein: CASSQVPGTKVGEQYF
CDR3 DNA: TGTGCCAGCAGCCAAGTTCCCGGGACTAAGGTTGGCGAGCAGTACTTC
clone size: -
D gene: TRBD2
V gene: TRBV4-2
J gene: TRBJ2-7

CDR3 protein: CASSLGQYSNQPQHF
CDR3 DNA: TGTGCCAGCAGCTTAGGGCAATATAGCAATCAGCCCCAGCATTTT
clone size: -
D gene: -
V gene: TRBV7-2
J gene: TRBJ1-5

CDR3 protein: CSVYRVGDEKLFF
CDR3 DNA: TGCAGCGTTTACAGGGTAGGAGATGAAAAACTGTTTTTT
clone size: once
D gene: -
V gene: TRBV29-1
J gene: TRBJ1-4

CDR3 protein: CASSTRQGARETQYF
CDR3 DNA: TGTGCCAGCAGCACCCGACAGGGGGCGAGGGAGACCCAGTACTTC
clone size: -
D gene: TRBD1
V gene: TRBV11-3
J gene: TRBJ2-5

CDR3 protein: CASSFGAGLNSPLHF
CDR3 DNA: TGTGCCAGCAGCTTTGGGGCAGGGCTTAATTCACCCCTCCACTTT
clone size: -
D gene: -
V gene: TRBV5-6
J gene: TRBJ1-6

CDR3 protein: CASSYQGNGMNTEAFF
CDR3 DNA: TGTGCCAGCAGTTACCAGGGGAACGGGATGAACACTGAAGCTTTCTTT
clone size: -
D gene: -
V gene: TRBV6-2/TRBV6-3
J gene: TRBJ1-1

CDR3 protein: CASSLAGAGGNSPLHF
CDR3 DNA: TGTGCCAGCAGCTTGGCCGGGGCAGGGGGTAATTCACCCCTCCACTTT
clone size: -
D gene: TRBD1
V gene: TRBV5-6
J gene: TRBJ1-6

CDR3 protein: CASSLGGTETQYF
CDR3 DNA: TGCGCCAGCAGCCTGGGGGGGACGGAGACCCAGTACTTC
clone size: -
D gene: TRBD2
V gene: TRBV5-1
J gene: TRBJ2-5

CDR3 protein: CASSSWEAGELFF
CDR3 DNA: TGCGCCAGCAGCTCCTGGGAGGCCGGGGAGCTGTTTTTT
clone size: -
D gene: -
V gene: TRBV5-1
J gene: TRBJ2-2

CDR3 protein: CASSPPRDTQYF
CDR3 DNA: TGTGCCAGCAGTCCACCTCGAGATACGCAGTATTTT
clone size: -
D gene: -
V gene: TRBV28
J gene: TRBJ2-3

CDR3 protein: CASSLRTGNQPQHF
CDR3 DNA: TGTGCCAGTAGTCTTAGGACGGGAAATCAGCCCCAGCATTTT
clone size: few
D gene: -
V gene: TRBV19
J gene: TRBJ1-5

CDR3 protein: CAISPDREQFF
CDR3 DNA: TGTGCCATCAGCCCGGACAGAGAGCAGTTCTTC
clone size: -
D gene: -
V gene: TRBV10-3
J gene: TRBJ2-1

CDR3 protein: CASSPLAGPTNEKLFF
CDR3 DNA: TGTGCCAGCAGCCCCCTTGCGGGGCCTACTAATGAAAAACTGTTTTTT
clone size: -
D gene: -
V gene: TRBV16
J gene: TRBJ1-4

CDR3 protein: CATSEGTGGNEKLFF
CDR3 DNA: TGTGCCACCAGTGAGGGGACAGGAGGTAATGAAAAACTGTTTTTT
clone size: -
D gene: TRBD1
V gene: TRBV24-1
J gene: TRBJ1-4

CDR3 protein: CASSLNSAGELFF
CDR3 DNA: TGTGCCAGCAGCTTAAACAGCGCCGGGGAGCTGTTTTTT
clone size: -
D gene: -
V gene: TRBV7-9
J gene: TRBJ2-2

CDR3 protein: CASRRSRENTIYF
CDR3 DNA: TGTGCCAGCAGGAGGAGCCGGGAAAACACCATATATTTT
clone size: -
D gene: -
V gene: TRBV11-2
J gene: TRBJ1-3

CDR3 protein: CASSRPGTGQETQYF
CDR3 DNA: TGCGCCAGCAGCAGGCCCGGGACAGGGCAAGAGACCCAGTACTTC
clone size: once
D gene: TRBD1
V gene: TRBV5-1
J gene: TRBJ2-5

CDR3 protein: CASSPRWGALYEQYF
CDR3 DNA: TGTGCCAGCAGCCCCAGGTGGGGGGCGCTTTACGAGCAGTACTTC
clone size: -
D gene: -
V gene: TRBV9
J gene: TRBJ2-7

CDR3 protein: CATSDPRQAEAFF
CDR3 DNA: TGTGCCACCAGTGACCCCCGACAAGCTGAAGCTTTCTTT
clone size: -
D gene: -
V gene: TRBV24-1
J gene: TRBJ1-1

CDR3 protein: CASSLVGSYNEQFF
CDR3 DNA: TGTGCCAGCAGCTTGGTGGGCTCCTACAATGAGCAGTTCTTC
clone size: -
D gene: -
V gene: TRBV5-4
J gene: TRBJ2-1

CDR3 protein: CASSPLPLGNQPQHF
CDR3 DNA: TGTGCCAGCAGCCCCCTCCCTTTGGGCAATCAGCCCCAGCATTTT
clone size: -
D gene: -
V gene: TRBV7-2
J gene: TRBJ1-5

CDR3 protein: CASSLGDRGYEQYF
CDR3 DNA: TGCGCCAGCAGCTTGGGAGACAGGGGGTACGAGCAGTACTTC
clone size: -
D gene: TRBD1
V gene: TRBV5-1
J gene: TRBJ2-7